These T cell receptor beta chains were read from a single sample in a study of blood T cells in healthy people across ages. TCRdb passed the 5' RACE reads through MiXCR, listing each CDR3 protein once. The sample consists of roughly 1.7 million distinct CDR3 sequences, around 35% of them appearing once. The specimen sequenced was blood. These receptors were collected from a woman aged 25 to 45 in good health. Both conserved end residues are part of each CDR3. The D gene is left open where the match is weak. Some rows mark clone size as missing; the rest say once, few, many or name a class of expanded clone.

clone_size: NA
d_call: NA
j_call: TRBJ1-1
v_call: TRBV13
cdr3_aa: CASRLSSPNTEAFF
cdr3_nt: TGTGCCAGCAGACTTAGTTCCCCCAACACTGAAGCTTTCTTT

clone_size: NA
d_call: NA
j_call: TRBJ2-5
v_call: TRBV11-3
cdr3_aa: CASSLESGNEETQYF
cdr3_nt: TGTGCCAGCAGCTTAGAGTCAGGGAATGAAGAGACCCAGTACTTC

clone_size: NA
d_call: NA
j_call: TRBJ2-2
v_call: TRBV27
cdr3_aa: CASSGGTSGGELFF
cdr3_nt: TGTGCCAGCAGCGGCGGGACGAGTGGCGGGGAGCTGTTTTTT

clone_size: few
d_call: TRBD1
j_call: TRBJ1-2
v_call: TRBV7-9
cdr3_aa: CASSPDRGLSYGYTF
cdr3_nt: TGTGCCAGCAGCCCAGACAGGGGGCTATCGTATGGCTACACCTTC

clone_size: NA
d_call: TRBD2
j_call: TRBJ2-1
v_call: TRBV6-6
cdr3_aa: CASRTRLAGGHNEQFF
cdr3_nt: TGTGCCAGCAGGACCAGACTAGCGGGGGGACACAATGAGCAGTTCTTC

clone_size: few
d_call: TRBD1
j_call: TRBJ2-7
v_call: TRBV27
cdr3_aa: CASSSLDRVGQQYF
cdr3_nt: TGTGCCAGCAGTTCCCTGGACAGGGTAGGTCAGCAGTACTTC

clone_size: few
d_call: TRBD2
j_call: TRBJ2-3
v_call: TRBV4-2
cdr3_aa: CASSQGAGGAEDTQYF
cdr3_nt: TGTGCCAGCAGCCAAGGAGCGGGGGGGGCCGAGGATACGCAGTATTTT

clone_size: few
d_call: TRBD2
j_call: TRBJ2-1
v_call: TRBV3-1
cdr3_aa: CASSQEGASGPRGTNEQFF
cdr3_nt: TGTGCCAGCAGCCAAGAGGGTGCTAGCGGGCCTCGAGGTACCAATGAGCAGTTCTTC

clone_size: few
d_call: TRBD1
j_call: TRBJ2-1
v_call: TRBV29-1
cdr3_aa: CSVRSGTAQFF
cdr3_nt: TGCAGCGTGAGGAGTGGGACAGCGCAGTTCTTC

clone_size: few
d_call: TRBD1
j_call: TRBJ2-5
v_call: TRBV18
cdr3_aa: CASSPQDRGSGTQYF
cdr3_nt: TGTGCCAGCTCACCACAGGACAGGGGATCTGGGACCCAGTACTTC

clone_size: few
d_call: NA
j_call: TRBJ2-3
v_call: TRBV7-9
cdr3_aa: CASSPSAGGDTQYF
cdr3_nt: TGTGCCAGCAGCCCCTCTGCTGGGGGAGATACGCAGTATTTT

clone_size: NA
d_call: TRBD2
j_call: TRBJ2-3
v_call: TRBV2
cdr3_aa: CASSDIFAGVRTDTQYF
cdr3_nt: TGTGCCAGCAGTGATATTTTTGCGGGGGTACGGACAGATACGCAGTATTTT

clone_size: few
d_call: NA
j_call: TRBJ1-2
v_call: TRBV30
cdr3_aa: CAWTPRGRGYGYTF
cdr3_nt: TGTGCCTGGACCCCCCGAGGCAGGGGCTATGGCTACACCTTC

clone_size: NA
d_call: NA
j_call: TRBJ2-7
v_call: TRBV2
cdr3_aa: CASIPGTFSYGQYF
cdr3_nt: TGTGCCAGTATCCCCGGGACGTTCTCCTACGGGCAGTACTTC

clone_size: NA
d_call: NA
j_call: TRBJ2-3
v_call: TRBV5-1
cdr3_aa: CASSSEDRRRTQYF
cdr3_nt: TGCGCCAGCAGCTCGGAAGACAGGAGGCGTACGCAGTATTTT

clone_size: NA
d_call: TRBD1
j_call: TRBJ2-3
v_call: TRBV12-3/TRBV12-4
cdr3_aa: CASRPDRADMQYF
cdr3_nt: TGTGCCAGCAGACCTGACAGGGCAGATATGCAATATTTT

clone_size: NA
d_call: NA
j_call: TRBJ2-7
v_call: TRBV10-2
cdr3_aa: CASISDASSYEQYF
cdr3_nt: TGCGCCAGCATAAGCGACGCGAGCTCCTACGAGCAGTACTTC

clone_size: NA
d_call: TRBD2
j_call: TRBJ2-3
v_call: TRBV6-1
cdr3_aa: CASSGSGTSGDTQYF
cdr3_nt: TGTGCCAGCAGTGGGAGTGGGACTAGCGGAGATACGCAGTATTTT

clone_size: NA
d_call: NA
j_call: TRBJ2-6
v_call: TRBV6-1
cdr3_aa: CASRTTKSASGANVLTF
cdr3_nt: TGTGCCAGCAGAACAACAAAGTCAGCCTCTGGGGCCAACGTCCTGACTTTC

clone_size: few
d_call: NA
j_call: TRBJ1-1
v_call: TRBV10-3
cdr3_aa: CAISGGNTEAFF
cdr3_nt: TGTGCCATCAGTGGGGGAAACACTGAAGCTTTCTTT

clone_size: few
d_call: NA
j_call: TRBJ1-2
v_call: TRBV27
cdr3_aa: CASSMSRGANYGYTF
cdr3_nt: TGTGCCAGCAGCATGAGCAGGGGCGCTAACTATGGCTACACCTTC

clone_size: few
d_call: TRBD1
j_call: TRBJ2-5
v_call: TRBV28
cdr3_aa: CISRDSRQETQYF
cdr3_nt: TGTATTAGCCGGGACAGCCGCCAAGAGACCCAGTACTTC

clone_size: NA
d_call: NA
j_call: TRBJ2-7
v_call: TRBV7-9
cdr3_aa: CASSLGRQAGLSEQYF
cdr3_nt: TGTGCCAGCAGCTTAGGTAGACAGGCTGGGCTGAGCGAGCAGTACTTC

clone_size: NA
d_call: TRBD1
j_call: TRBJ1-1
v_call: TRBV4-1
cdr3_aa: CANSPMGQLNTEAFF
cdr3_nt: TGCGCCAACAGCCCAATGGGACAGTTGAACACTGAAGCTTTCTTT

clone_size: NA
d_call: TRBD1
j_call: TRBJ1-4
v_call: TRBV18
cdr3_aa: CASSPRDSHEKLFF
cdr3_nt: TGTGCCAGCTCACCAAGGGACAGCCATGAAAAACTGTTTTTT

clone_size: NA
d_call: NA
j_call: TRBJ2-3
v_call: TRBV13
cdr3_aa: CASSSLPQGSTDTQYF
cdr3_nt: TGTGCCAGCAGCTCTCTTCCCCAGGGTAGCACAGATACGCAGTATTTT

clone_size: NA
d_call: TRBD1
j_call: TRBJ2-7
v_call: TRBV6-1
cdr3_aa: CASSKGQGTTYEQYF
cdr3_nt: TGTGCCAGCAGCAAAGGACAGGGTACAACCTACGAGCAGTACTTC

clone_size: NA
d_call: NA
j_call: TRBJ2-1
v_call: TRBV20-1
cdr3_aa: CSAQRQGYNEQFF
cdr3_nt: TGCAGTGCACAGAGGCAGGGTTACAATGAGCAGTTCTTC

clone_size: NA
d_call: NA
j_call: TRBJ2-5
v_call: TRBV24-1
cdr3_aa: CATSDSWELEQYF
cdr3_nt: TGTGCCACCAGTGATTCGTGGGAGCTTGAGCAGTACTTC

clone_size: NA
d_call: TRBD1
j_call: TRBJ2-1
v_call: TRBV6-1
cdr3_aa: CASGPHRDRGYNEQFF
cdr3_nt: TGTGCCAGCGGGCCTCACCGGGACAGGGGTTACAATGAGCAGTTCTTC

clone_size: few
d_call: NA
j_call: TRBJ2-1
v_call: TRBV20-1
cdr3_aa: CSVSPRASSYNEQFF
cdr3_nt: TGCAGTGTATCGCCGCGGGCGAGCTCCTACAATGAGCAGTTCTTC

clone_size: few
d_call: NA
j_call: TRBJ1-2
v_call: TRBV7-9
cdr3_aa: CASSRQASNYGYTF
cdr3_nt: TGTGCCAGCAGCCGACAGGCATCAAACTATGGCTACACCTTC

clone_size: many
d_call: TRBD1
j_call: TRBJ2-1
v_call: TRBV7-2
cdr3_aa: CASSSEGAKNNEQFF
cdr3_nt: TGTGCCAGCAGCTCTGAGGGGGCAAAGAACAATGAGCAGTTCTTC

clone_size: NA
d_call: NA
j_call: TRBJ2-1
v_call: TRBV20-1
cdr3_aa: CSARDLEGSYNEQFF
cdr3_nt: TGCAGTGCTAGAGATCTGGAGGGCTCCTACAATGAGCAGTTCTTC

clone_size: NA
d_call: NA
j_call: TRBJ2-7
v_call: TRBV20-1
cdr3_aa: CSARSNLGHEQYF
cdr3_nt: TGCAGTGCTAGATCCAACCTCGGCCACGAGCAGTACTTC

clone_size: NA
d_call: NA
j_call: TRBJ1-5
v_call: TRBV3-1
cdr3_aa: CASSQDVGGDQPQHF
cdr3_nt: TGTGCCAGCAGCCAAGATGTCGGCGGGGATCAGCCCCAGCATTTT

clone_size: few
d_call: TRBD2
j_call: TRBJ2-1
v_call: TRBV3-1
cdr3_aa: CASSPPWREGPFSYNEQFF
cdr3_nt: TGTGCCAGCAGCCCCCCCTGGCGGGAGGGTCCTTTCTCCTACAATGAGCAGTTCTTC

clone_size: many
d_call: NA
j_call: TRBJ2-7
v_call: TRBV20-1
cdr3_aa: CSARTGYSYEQYF
cdr3_nt: TGCAGTGCTAGGACGGGGTACTCCTACGAGCAGTACTTC

clone_size: NA
d_call: NA
j_call: TRBJ2-3
v_call: TRBV5-1
cdr3_aa: CASSLLTRSSTDTQYF
cdr3_nt: TGCGCCAGCAGCTTGTTGACGAGATCTAGCACAGATACGCAGTATTTT

clone_size: many
d_call: NA
j_call: TRBJ2-7
v_call: TRBV3-1
cdr3_aa: CASSQDILYEQYF
cdr3_nt: TGTGCCAGCAGCCAAGACATCCTCTACGAGCAGTACTTC

clone_size: once
d_call: NA
j_call: TRBJ2-7
v_call: TRBV7-9
cdr3_aa: CASSSAGVLKGEQYF
cdr3_nt: TGTGCCAGCAGCTCTGCCGGGGTTCTAAAGGGGGAGCAGTACTTC

clone_size: NA
d_call: NA
j_call: TRBJ1-1
v_call: TRBV27
cdr3_aa: CASGARWLAEAFF
cdr3_nt: TGTGCCAGCGGGGCCCGATGGCTCGCCGAAGCTTTCTTT

clone_size: NA
d_call: TRBD2
j_call: TRBJ2-5
v_call: TRBV18
cdr3_aa: CASSLYSGETQYF
cdr3_nt: TGTGCCAGCTCACTATATAGCGGGGAGACCCAGTACTTC

clone_size: few
d_call: NA
j_call: TRBJ2-5
v_call: TRBV2
cdr3_aa: CAGLSPQGLETQYF
cdr3_nt: TGTGCCGGTCTAAGCCCACAGGGTTTAGAGACCCAGTACTTC

clone_size: NA
d_call: NA
j_call: TRBJ2-5
v_call: TRBV9
cdr3_aa: CASSPGQGLEVQYF
cdr3_nt: TGTGCCAGCAGTCCGGGACAAGGTTTGGAGGTCCAGTACTTC

clone_size: many
d_call: NA
j_call: TRBJ2-3
v_call: TRBV4-1
cdr3_aa: CASTSSPGIADTQYF
cdr3_nt: TGCGCCAGCACCTCCTCCCCGGGTATAGCAGATACGCAGTATTTT

clone_size: NA
d_call: TRBD1
j_call: TRBJ2-7
v_call: TRBV4-1
cdr3_aa: CASSLSGQGFYEQYF
cdr3_nt: TGCGCCAGCAGCCTCAGTGGACAGGGGTTCTACGAGCAGTACTTC

clone_size: NA
d_call: NA
j_call: TRBJ2-3
v_call: TRBV7-3
cdr3_aa: CASSFRGRADTQYF
cdr3_nt: TGTGCCAGCAGCTTCCGAGGGAGAGCAGATACGCAGTATTTT

clone_size: NA
d_call: NA
j_call: TRBJ2-6
v_call: TRBV27
cdr3_aa: CATSIREANVLTF
cdr3_nt: TGTGCCACCAGTATTAGGGAGGCCAACGTCCTGACTTTC

clone_size: few
d_call: TRBD2
j_call: TRBJ2-7
v_call: TRBV4-2
cdr3_aa: CASSQVLAGGPFSYEQYF
cdr3_nt: TGTGCCAGCAGCCAAGTTTTAGCGGGGGGCCCTTTTTCCTACGAGCAGTACTTC

clone_size: few
d_call: NA
j_call: TRBJ1-1
v_call: TRBV20-1
cdr3_aa: CSARDAGSEAFF
cdr3_nt: TGCAGTGCTAGAGATGCGGGGTCTGAAGCTTTCTTT

clone_size: NA
d_call: NA
j_call: TRBJ2-3
v_call: TRBV15
cdr3_aa: CATSRGDIRTDTQYF
cdr3_nt: TGTGCCACCAGCCGAGGAGACATCCGCACAGATACGCAGTATTTT

clone_size: few
d_call: TRBD2
j_call: TRBJ2-3
v_call: TRBV5-5
cdr3_aa: CASSSRTSGSFGTDTQYF
cdr3_nt: TGTGCCAGCAGCTCCAGGACTAGCGGGAGTTTTGGCACAGATACGCAGTATTTT

clone_size: NA
d_call: NA
j_call: TRBJ1-6
v_call: TRBV20-1
cdr3_aa: CSARDRQTLGNSPLHF
cdr3_nt: TGCAGTGCTAGAGATAGGCAGACTTTGGGTAATTCACCCCTCCACTTT

clone_size: NA
d_call: NA
j_call: TRBJ2-2
v_call: TRBV5-1
cdr3_aa: CASRVTENTGELFF
cdr3_nt: TGCGCCAGCAGAGTGACAGAGAACACCGGGGAGCTGTTTTTT

clone_size: NA
d_call: NA
j_call: TRBJ2-1
v_call: TRBV12-3/TRBV12-4
cdr3_aa: CASSLTNPGTYNEQFF
cdr3_nt: TGTGCCAGCAGTTTAACTAACCCCGGAACATACAATGAGCAGTTCTTC

clone_size: once
d_call: TRBD1
j_call: TRBJ1-2
v_call: TRBV30
cdr3_aa: CAWRRPGQHLYGYTF
cdr3_nt: TGTGCCTGGAGGAGACCGGGACAGCACCTTTATGGCTACACCTTC

clone_size: NA
d_call: TRBD1
j_call: TRBJ1-5
v_call: TRBV10-3
cdr3_aa: CAISPDRDRDQPQHF
cdr3_nt: TGTGCCATCAGTCCAGACCGGGACAGGGATCAGCCCCAGCATTTT